This T cell receptor (beta chain) is drawn from a study of T cells after somatic rescue of genetic block. The V gene's germline CDR1 is MNHNS and CDR2 SASEGT. The V end was cut by 7 bases, the J end by 0 bases, with 16 bases between. The CDR3 covers 15 residues. TCRdb's table, derived via immunoSEQ multiplex PCR, lists solely in-frame clones and lacks some. The sample has 68,000 or so clones, roughly 92% seen once. The specimen was peripheral blood mononuclear cells (PBMCs). The clonotype was recovered from a middle-aged man. J is TRBJ2-7 and V is TRBV6-1; a weak D match, TRBD2 (6 bases). CDR3 in amino acids: CASTRGAGRSYEQYF. The CDR3, as DNA: TGTGCCAGCACAAGAGGGGCGGGACGCTCCTACGAGCAGTACTTC.